This paragraph covers one T cell receptor beta chain sequence. What it recognizes is unknown. 13 Jbeta primers and 60 Vbeta primers were used for the PCR. The table came from immunoSEQ multiplex PCR; TCRdb's copy has only in-frame clones and leaves some out. The repertoire holds about 70,000 clones, 70% to 75% seen once, with 11% in the top ten. Germline CDR1 is SEHNR and CDR2 is FQNEAQ (reference sequence). The CDR3 sequence is 14 residues long. V lost 2 bases, J lost 2 bases, and 8 bases lay in between. This record belongs to a study of cytomegalovirus exposure and HLA in healthy donors. Study conclusions and caveats: One variant, a missense change in DCLRE1C, was linked in a later analysis to TCR beta V- and J-gene trimming. Association of roughly 17,000 TCR beta sequences with HLA alleles was found at 0.05 false discovery rate in a later analysis.

Source material: PBMCs. The receptor was isolated from a human donor in good health. The chain is built from TRBV7-9 and TRBJ2-3; D is possibly TRBD2 (6 bases). The CDR3 nucleotides read TGTGCCAGCAGCTTAAGGGACTCCACAGATACGCAGTATTTT. Translating gives CASSLRDSTDTQYF. The full variable domain, in which reference TRBV7-9 and TRBJ2-3 provide the parts outside the CDR3, is DTGVSQNPRHKITKRGQNVTFRCDPISEHNRLYWYRQTLGQGPEFLTYFQNEAQLEKSRLLSDRFSAERPKGSFSTLEIQRTEQGDSAMYLCASSLRDSTDTQYFGPGTRLTVL.